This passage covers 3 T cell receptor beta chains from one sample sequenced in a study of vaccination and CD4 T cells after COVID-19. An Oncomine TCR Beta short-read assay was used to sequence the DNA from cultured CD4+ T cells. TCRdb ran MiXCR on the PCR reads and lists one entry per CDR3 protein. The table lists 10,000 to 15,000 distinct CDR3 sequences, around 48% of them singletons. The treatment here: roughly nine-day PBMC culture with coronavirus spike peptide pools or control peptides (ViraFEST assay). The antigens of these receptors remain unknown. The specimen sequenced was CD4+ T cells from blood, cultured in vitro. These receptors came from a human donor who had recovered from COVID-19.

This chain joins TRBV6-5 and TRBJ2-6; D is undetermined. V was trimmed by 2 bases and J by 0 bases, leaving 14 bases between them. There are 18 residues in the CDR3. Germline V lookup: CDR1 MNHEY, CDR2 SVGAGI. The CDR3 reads CASSYDPPKFSGANVLTF. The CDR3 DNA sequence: TGTGCCAGCAGTTACGACCCACCTAAGTTCTCTGGGGCCAACGTCCTGACTTTC.

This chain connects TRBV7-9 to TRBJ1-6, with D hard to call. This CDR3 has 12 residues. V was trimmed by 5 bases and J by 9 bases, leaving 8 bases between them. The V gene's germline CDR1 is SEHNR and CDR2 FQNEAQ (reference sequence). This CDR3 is CASSRPSSPLHF. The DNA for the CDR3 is TGTGCCAGCAGCCGACCAAGTTCACCCCTCCACTTT. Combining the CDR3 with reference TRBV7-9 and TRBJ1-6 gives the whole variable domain DTGVSQNPRHKITKRGQNVTFRCDPISEHNRLYWYRQTLGQGPEFLTYFQNEAQLEKSRLLSDRFSAERPKGSFSTLEIQRTEQGDSAMYLCASSRPSSPLHFGNGTRLTVT.

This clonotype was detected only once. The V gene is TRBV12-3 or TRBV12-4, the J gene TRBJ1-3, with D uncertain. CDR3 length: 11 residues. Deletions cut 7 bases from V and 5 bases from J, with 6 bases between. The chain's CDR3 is CASTQRNTIYF. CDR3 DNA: TGTGCCAGCACCCAGAGAAACACCATATATTTT.